The text below deals with one T cell receptor (beta chain). CDR1 is SGDLS, CDR2 YYNGEE, per germline. The germline V and J ends were trimmed by 0 bases and 5 bases, with 9 bases remaining between them. This CDR3 contains 14 residues. Clones were sequenced by immunoSEQ multiplex PCR, and TCRdb holds only the in-frame ones, with some missing. Altogether more than 200,000 clones are present, 75% to 90% being singletons, with the ten largest covering almost 2%. These data are taken from a study of blood T cell repertoires in COVID-19. The source of this sequence is a young man with active or convalescent COVID-19. The J gene is TRBJ1-5, the V gene TRBV9; D may be TRBD1 (5 bases). Sequenced: peripheral blood. The CDR3 coding sequence is TGTGCCAGCAGCGTAGAAGGGGTCCATCAGCCCCAGCATTTT. Encoded protein: CASSVEGVHQPQHF. Combining the CDR3 with reference TRBV9 and TRBJ1-5 gives the whole variable domain DSGVTQTPKHLITATGQRVTLRCSPRSGDLSVYWYQQSLDQGLQFLIQYYNGEERAKGNILERFSAQQFPDLHSELNLSSLELGDSALYFCASSVEGVHQPQHFGDGTRLSIL.